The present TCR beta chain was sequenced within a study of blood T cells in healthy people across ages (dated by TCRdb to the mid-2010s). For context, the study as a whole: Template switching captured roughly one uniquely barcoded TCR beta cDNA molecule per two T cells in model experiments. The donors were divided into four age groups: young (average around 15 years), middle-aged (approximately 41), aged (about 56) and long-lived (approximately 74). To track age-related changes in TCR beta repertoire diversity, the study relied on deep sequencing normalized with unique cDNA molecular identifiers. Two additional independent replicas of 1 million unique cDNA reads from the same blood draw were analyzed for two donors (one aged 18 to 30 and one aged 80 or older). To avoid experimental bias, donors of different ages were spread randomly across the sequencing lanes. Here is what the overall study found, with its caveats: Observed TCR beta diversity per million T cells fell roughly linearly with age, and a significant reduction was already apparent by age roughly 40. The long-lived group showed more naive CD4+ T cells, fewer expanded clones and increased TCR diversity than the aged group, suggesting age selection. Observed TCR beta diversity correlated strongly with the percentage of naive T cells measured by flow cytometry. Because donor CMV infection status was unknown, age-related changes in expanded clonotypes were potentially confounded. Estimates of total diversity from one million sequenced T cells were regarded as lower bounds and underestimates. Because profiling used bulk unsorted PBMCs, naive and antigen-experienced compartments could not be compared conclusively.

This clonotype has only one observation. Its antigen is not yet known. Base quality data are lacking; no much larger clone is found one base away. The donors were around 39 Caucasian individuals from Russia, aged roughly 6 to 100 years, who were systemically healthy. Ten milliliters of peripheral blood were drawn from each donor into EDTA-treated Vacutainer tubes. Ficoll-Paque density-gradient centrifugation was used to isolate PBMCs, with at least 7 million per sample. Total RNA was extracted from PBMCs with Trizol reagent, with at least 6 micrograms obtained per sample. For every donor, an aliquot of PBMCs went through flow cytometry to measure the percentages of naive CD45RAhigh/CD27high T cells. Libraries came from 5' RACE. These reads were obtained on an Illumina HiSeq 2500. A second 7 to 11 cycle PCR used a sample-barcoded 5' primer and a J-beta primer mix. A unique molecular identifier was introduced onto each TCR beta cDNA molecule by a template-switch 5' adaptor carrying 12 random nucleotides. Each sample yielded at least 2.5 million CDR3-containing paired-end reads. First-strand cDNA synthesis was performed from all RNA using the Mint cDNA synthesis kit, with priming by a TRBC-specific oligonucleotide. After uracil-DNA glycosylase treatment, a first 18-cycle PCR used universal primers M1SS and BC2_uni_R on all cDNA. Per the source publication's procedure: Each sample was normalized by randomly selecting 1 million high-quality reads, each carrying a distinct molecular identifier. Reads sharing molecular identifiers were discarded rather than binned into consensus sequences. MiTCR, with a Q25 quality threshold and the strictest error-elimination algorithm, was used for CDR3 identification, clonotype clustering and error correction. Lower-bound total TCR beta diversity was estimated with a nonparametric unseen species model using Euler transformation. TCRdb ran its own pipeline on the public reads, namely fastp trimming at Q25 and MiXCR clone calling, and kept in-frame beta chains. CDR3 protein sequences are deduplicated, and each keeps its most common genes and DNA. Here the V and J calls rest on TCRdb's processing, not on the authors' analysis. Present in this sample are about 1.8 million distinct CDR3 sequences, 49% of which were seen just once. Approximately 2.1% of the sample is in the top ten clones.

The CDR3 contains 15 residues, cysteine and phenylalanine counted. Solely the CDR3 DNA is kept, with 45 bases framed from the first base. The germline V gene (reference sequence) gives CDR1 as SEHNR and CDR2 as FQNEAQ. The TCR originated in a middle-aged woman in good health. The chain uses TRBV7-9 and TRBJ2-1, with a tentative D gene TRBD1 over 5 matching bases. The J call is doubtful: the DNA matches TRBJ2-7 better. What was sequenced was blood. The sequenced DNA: TGTGCCAGCAGCTTAAGGAAGGGGCCCTACAATGAGCAGTACTTC. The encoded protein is CASSLRKGPYNEQYF.